A single sample is the source of the 32 T cell receptor beta chains below, sequenced in a study of OX40 agonist ivuxolimab in advanced cancers. The method was immunoSEQ multiplex PCR; TCRdb's version includes in-frame clones alone and lacks a portion of them. The repertoire holds roughly 71,000 clones, with around 85% as singletons. Sequenced material: CD4+ or CD8+ T cells sorted from blood, taken in a trial of the OX40 agonist ivuxolimab. These TCRs come from an adult with an advanced solid tumor such as melanoma, head and neck, liver or kidney cancer.

In regard to this clone: An end of the junction differs from the germline gene, which may be a read error. CDR3 nucleotide sequence: TGTGCTAGCAGCTTCGTTGCAAACACCGGGGAGCTGTTTTTT. Residues: CASSFVANTGELFF. The V call is TRBV7-7, the J call TRBJ2-2; D unresolved. The CDR3 contains 14 residues. Germline CDR1 SSHAT, CDR2 FNYEAQ (reference sequence).

V gene TRBV10-3 combines with J gene TRBJ2-7, with D perhaps given as TRBD1 or TRBD2 (6 bases each). This CDR3 contains 15 residues. CDR1 ENHRY and CDR2 SYGVKD come from the germline V gene. V dropped 0 bases and J dropped 6 bases, with 15 bases sitting between them. The CDR3 here is CAISESLTGRSEQYF. The CDR3 DNA sequence: TGTGCCATCAGTGAGTCGCTAACAGGGAGGTCCGAGCAGTACTTC.

The sample holds one count of this clone. The V and J genes are TRBV6-5 and TRBJ2-2; maybe TRBD2 (6 bases). Germline V gives CDR1 MNHEY, CDR2 SVGAGI. V lost 5 bases and J 4 bases, leaving 14 bases between the germline ends. This CDR3 has 15 amino acids. In DNA form, the CDR3 reads TGTGCCAGCAGTATTACCGGGACTCCCACCGGGGAGCTGTTTTTT. Translating it yields CASSITGTPTGELFF.

This chain joins TRBV6-1 and TRBJ2-1; D ambiguous. This CDR3 comprises 13 residues. The ends were cut back, 8 bases at V and 10 bases at J, with 18 bases in the middle. Per the germline V gene, CDR1 is MNHNS and CDR2 is SASEGT. In nucleotides, the CDR3 is TGTGCCAGCTTTTCCGCCCTTCTCAAGGAGCAGTTCTTC. Amino acids: CASFSALLKEQFF.

The chain employs TRBV27 and TRBJ2-3; 10 bases match TRBD2. The CDR3 has 16 amino acids. CDR1 and CDR2 from the germline V gene are MNHEY and SMNVEV (reference sequence). The junction had 11 bases not matched to a gene; V was cut back by 6 bases and J by 5 bases. The DNA of the CDR3 is TGTGCCAGCAGGCCTAGCGGGGGCATCAAACGAGATACGCAGTATTTT. It translates to CASRPSGGIKRDTQYF.

The genes are TRBV4-1 and TRBJ2-2; 9 nucleotides agree with TRBD1. The ends lost 5 bases at V and 0 bases at J; junction bases unmatched: 4. This CDR3 contains 16 residues. Per germline, CDR1 MGHRA and CDR2 YSYEKL. CDR3 region: CASSVRTGANTGELFF. The CDR3 DNA reads as TGCGCCAGCAGCGTCCGGACAGGGGCGAACACCGGGGAGCTGTTTTTT.

V gene TRBV2 combines with J gene TRBJ1-4; 8 bases match TRBD1. V dropped 6 bases and J dropped 5; count of bases not matched to a gene: 8. The CDR3 is 15 amino acids. The germline gives CDR1 SNHLY, CDR2 FYNNEI. CDR3 nucleotides: TGTGCCAGCAGACAGCGGACAGGGCCGAATGAAAAACTGTTTTTT. Protein sequence: CASRQRTGPNEKLFF.

The chain has TRBV10-2 and TRBJ2-1; D unclear. CDR3 length: 13 residues. Between the trimmed V and J ends, which lost 5 bases and 5 bases, there was a span of 10 bases. The germline CDR1 and CDR2 sequences are WSHSY and SAAADI. The CDR3: CASSLRGNNEQFF. The CDR3 DNA follows: TGCGCCAGCAGTCTCCGTGGGAACAATGAGCAGTTCTTC.

Remarks on this clone: The junction does not match germline at one end; this may be a read error. The chain carries TRBV7-2 and TRBJ2-5; no clear D gene. The CDR3 extends over 14 amino acids. Germline-derived CDR1 and CDR2 are SGHTA and FQGNSA. CDR3 amino acids: CASSLGRIQETQYF. The CDR3 DNA reads as TGTGCCAGCAGCTTAGGTCGAATCCAAGAAACCCAGTACTTC.

The rearrangement joins TRBV4-2 to TRBJ2-5; D unresolved. This CDR3 is 11 amino acids long. Germline CDR1 is LGHNA and CDR2 is YNFKEQ. With 0 bases removed from V and 4 bases from J, the gap between germline ends came to 0 bases. The DNA for the CDR3 is TGTGCCAGCAGCCAAGAAGAGACCCAGTACTTC. Amino acids: CASSQEETQYF.

The V call is TRBV6-5, the J call TRBJ1-4; perhaps TRBD1 as D (5 bases). V gave up 0 bases and J gave up 0 bases, with 5 bases separating them. Germline lookup yields CDR1 MNHEY and CDR2 SVGAGI. The CDR3 totals 15 residues. Here the CDR3 reads CASSYSTATNEKLFF. The CDR3 DNA follows: TGTGCCAGCAGTTACTCGACAGCAACTAATGAAAAACTGTTTTTT.

The chain combines TRBV19 with TRBJ1-5; D not certain. V was shortened by 3 bases and J by 5 bases, with 8 bases between the two germline ends. CDR3 length equals 13 residues. Germline lookup yields CDR1 LNHDA and CDR2 SQIVND (reference sequence). CDR3 nucleotides: TGTGCCAGTAGTATCACCTTACATCAGCCCCAGCATTTT. Encoded protein: CASSITLHQPQHF.

The rearrangement joins TRBV7-6 to TRBJ2-3; D is possibly TRBD1 (6 bases). Germline V gene sequence: CDR1 SGHVS, CDR2 FNYEAQ. This CDR3 has 16 amino acids. Trimming took 5 bases from V and 2 from J, leaving 17 bases between them. For the CDR3, the DNA is TGTGCCAGCAGCACCGACAGGTTCACATTCACAGATACGCAGTATTTT. It is translated as CASSTDRFTFTDTQYF.

The V gene is TRBV6-6, the J gene TRBJ1-4, with D maybe TRBD1 (6 bases). V shed 7 bases and J shed 8 bases, with 11 bases lying between them. CDR1 is MNHNY and CDR2 is SVGAGI in the germline V gene (reference sequence). The CDR3 spans 12 residues. In DNA form, the CDR3 reads TGTGCCAGCATGGGGGGCGGAGAAAAACTGTTTTTT. It translates to CASMGGGEKLFF.

This clone was found a few times. The chain couples TRBV5-5 to TRBJ2-3; D remains ambiguous. The germline V gene encodes CDR1 SGHKS and CDR2 YYEKEE (reference sequence). V lost 3 bases and J lost 4, with 9 bases in between. The CDR3 totals 13 residues. The CDR3 DNA is TGTGCCAGCAGCTCGATCGCGGCAGATACGCAGTATTTT. This sequence encodes CASSSIAADTQYF.

J is TRBJ1-2 and V is TRBV28; D is unclear. With 3 bases removed from V and 0 bases from J, the gap between germline ends came to 8 bases. CDR1 is MDHEN and CDR2 is SYDVKM in the germline V gene. This CDR3 is 14 amino acids long. This CDR3 is CASSFGGPNYGYTF. CDR3 nucleotide sequence: TGTGCCAGCAGTTTTGGAGGTCCTAACTATGGCTACACCTTC.

The chain couples TRBV5-4 to TRBJ2-3; D uncertain. V was trimmed by 0 bases and J by 4 bases, leaving 9 bases between them. The CDR3 contains 14 residues. From germline, CDR1 is SGHNT and CDR2 YYREEE (reference sequence). In DNA form, the CDR3 reads TGTGCCAGCAGCTTGGAACGTCGGCCAGATACGCAGTATTTT. This encodes CASSLERRPDTQYF.

The rearrangement uses TRBV11-3 and TRBJ2-3; D unresolved. Germline CDR1 is SGHNT and CDR2 is YENEEA. Trimming stripped 4 bases from V and 3 bases from J, with 8 bases between. CDR3 length: 13 amino acids. CDR3 nucleotides: TGTGCCAGCAGCTCACAGCCTACAGATACGCAGTATTTT. It is translated as CASSSQPTDTQYF.

The rearrangement uses TRBV28 and TRBJ1-2, with TRBD1 identical over 8 bases. Germline V CDR1 and CDR2: MDHEN, SYDVKM. J gave up 2 bases and V 6 bases, and 11 bases lay outside the gene matches. The CDR3 extends over 16 amino acids. DNA of the CDR3: TGTGCCAGCAGGGAGAATGGTTCAGGGGGCAACTATGGCTACACCTTC. Translated, it gives CASRENGSGGNYGYTF.

V usage is TRBV5-1 and J usage is TRBJ2-7; the match to TRBD2 covers 12 bases. From germline, CDR1 is SGHRS and CDR2 YFSETQ. CDR3 length: 17 amino acids. V lost 0 bases and J lost 0; bases outside the gene matches: 4. The CDR3 here is CASSLGGTSGSSYEQYF. DNA of the CDR3: TGCGCCAGCAGCTTGGGTGGGACTAGCGGGTCCTCCTACGAGCAGTACTTC.

This chain links TRBV4-1 with TRBJ2-7, with TRBD1 matching 7 bases. Looked up from germline, CDR1 is MGHRA and CDR2 is YSYEKL. The trim removed 3 bases at V and 6 bases at J, leaving 8 bases unmatched. The CDR3 contains 14 residues. Here the CDR3 reads CASSQADRAGEQYF. Here the CDR3 DNA reads TGCGCCAGCAGCCAGGCAGACAGGGCAGGCGAGCAGTACTTC.

The V call is TRBV6-5, the J call TRBJ2-2, with 10 bases aligning to TRBD2. V shed 9 bases and J 0 bases; nucleotides not matched to a gene: 4. The length of the CDR3 is 15 residues. Germline assignment: CDR1 MNHEY and CDR2 SVGAGI. The CDR3 is CASKLAGTNTGELFF. As DNA, the CDR3 is TGTGCCAGTAAACTAGCGGGGACGAACACCGGGGAGCTGTTTTTT.

In this sample, this clone turned up once. CDR3: CASTWRGNTEAFF. For the CDR3, the DNA is TGTGCCAGCACCTGGAGGGGGAACACTGAAGCTTTCTTT. The chain carries TRBV6-1 and TRBJ1-1, with D perhaps TRBD1 (5 bases). The CDR3 is made up of 13 amino acids. CDR1 is MNHNS, CDR2 SASEGT, per germline. Deletions cut 7 bases from V and 1 base from J, with 10 bases between.

This clone appeared a few times. The chain joins TRBV28 to TRBJ2-7; D unresolved. V shed 3 bases and J shed 6 bases, with 12 bases lying between them. The CDR3 length is 13 residues. The germline V gene encodes CDR1 MDHEN and CDR2 SYDVKM. CDR3 nucleotide sequence: TGTGCCAGCAGTTTCCCCAGGATCTCCGAGCAGTACTTC. Encoded protein: CASSFPRISEQYF.

The chain uses TRBV2 and TRBJ2-3; tentatively, D is TRBD2 (5 bases). The CDR3 is 14 residues long. Deletions cut 8 bases from V and 0 bases from J, with 12 bases between. Germline-derived CDR1 and CDR2 are SNHLY and FYNNEI. The CDR3 coding sequence is TGTGCCAGCTGTCGGAGGTCTAGCACAGATACGCAGTATTTT. It encodes CASCRRSSTDTQYF.

The V gene is TRBV28, the J gene TRBJ1-1; D remains unclear. Per the germline V gene, CDR1 is MDHEN and CDR2 is SYDVKM. The CDR3 length is 10 residues. The V end lost 4 bases, the J end lost 3 bases, and 0 bases lay between the germline ends. This CDR3 reads CASSYTEAFF. The CDR3 region has the DNA TGTGCCAGCAGTTACACTGAAGCTTTCTTT.

The V call is TRBV9, the J call TRBJ1-3; D call uncertain. Germline assignment: CDR1 SGDLS and CDR2 YYNGEE. The CDR3 runs to 15 residues. Trimming cost V 6 bases and J 0 bases, with 13 bases left between them. CDR3 amino acids: CASNRGHNSGNTIYF. As DNA, the CDR3 is TGTGCCAGCAACCGAGGGCACAACTCTGGAAACACCATATATTTT.

This rearrangement joins TRBV7-6 to TRBJ1-1; D gene ambiguous. The CDR3 spans 14 residues. CDR1 is SGHVS, CDR2 FNYEAQ, per germline. Trimming stripped 5 bases from V and 8 bases from J, with 18 bases between. The CDR3 loop reads CASSPHDSTVEAFF. CDR3 nucleotide sequence: TGTGCCAGCAGCCCCCATGATTCGACTGTAGAAGCTTTCTTT.

In the case of this clone: Other DNA sequences in the sample encode the same CDR3. The genes are TRBV11-2 and TRBJ2-5, with 8 bases matching TRBD2. The germline V gene encodes CDR1 SGHAT and CDR2 FQNNGV. The CDR3 runs 14 residues. The V and J ends lost 1 base and 5 bases, in that order; junction bases with no gene match: 3. CDR3 sequence: CASSLAGGRETQYF. The CDR3, as DNA: TGTGCCAGCAGCTTAGCGGGGGGGCGGGAGACCCAGTACTTC.

This sequence joins TRBV28 and TRBJ2-7; TRBD1 or TRBD2 may be the D gene (6 bases each). The CDR3 length is 14 residues. V was cut by 6 bases and J by 3 bases, with 15 bases left in between. CDR1 and CDR2 (germline): MDHEN, SYDVKM. The DNA of the CDR3 is TGTGCCAGCAGAGGGGGTGGGGGGCTCTACGAGCAGTACTTC. It yields the protein CASRGGGGLYEQYF.

This clone was recorded once. The chain uses TRBV18 and TRBJ2-2; D call uncertain. Trimming took 2 bases from V and 7 from J, leaving 5 bases between them. The V gene's germline CDR1 is KGHSH and CDR2 LQKENI. This CDR3 spans 12 amino acids. The CDR3 here is CASSPYLGELFF. As DNA, the CDR3 is TGTGCCAGCTCACCATATCTCGGGGAGCTGTTTTTT.

The V and J genes are TRBV7-6 and TRBJ2-7; weak D call: TRBD2 (5 bases). V lost 0 bases and J 0 bases, leaving 15 bases between the germline ends. Germline lookup yields CDR1 SGHVS and CDR2 FNYEAQ. The CDR3 covers 17 residues. The CDR3 reads CASSLAAGSPSSYEQYF. DNA of the CDR3: TGTGCCAGCAGCTTAGCCGCGGGCAGCCCGAGCTCCTACGAGCAGTACTTC.